These 28 T cell receptor beta chains were sequenced from one sample in a study of CD8+ T cells in alopecia areata. Following RNA extraction, reverse transcription yielded cDNA that acted as the sequencing template. Libraries were prepared by immunoSEQ multiplex PCR; TCRdb keeps only in-frame clonotypes and omits some of them. The table has 110,000 or so clones, roughly three fifths seen once. This sample's treatment: oral pan-JAK inhibitor, 5-10 mg twice daily. The sample was CD4+ T cells sorted from blood, taken at week 24, from a patient treated with tofacitinib. The receptor set was obtained from a human donor with alopecia areata.

This clone was counted ten times or more. The gene calls are TRBV7-9 and TRBJ2-2, with no clear D. From germline, CDR1 is SEHNR and CDR2 FQNEAQ (reference sequence). The CDR3 consists of 15 residues. The germline V and J ends were trimmed by 5 bases and 7 bases, with 17 bases remaining between them. The CDR3 DNA sequence: TGTGCCAGCAGCCTGGTTAGAGGTCCGGGCGGGGAGCTGTTTTTT. This gives the protein CASSLVRGPGGELFF.

The genes are TRBV29-1 and TRBJ2-3; D uncertain. CDR1 is SQVTM, CDR2 ANQGSEA, per germline. Trimming shortened V by 4 bases and J by 3 bases, and 8 bases separated the two germline ends. This CDR3 is built from 12 residues. CDR3 DNA sequence: TGCAGCGTTGGGCTTCCAACAGATACGCAGTATTTT. Amino acids: CSVGLPTDTQYF.

The chain links TRBV6-5 to TRBJ2-1; D may be TRBD1 (5 bases). Germline CDR1 reads MNHEY; CDR2 reads SVGAGI. Deletions cut 6 bases from V and 7 bases from J, with 13 bases between. The CDR3 totals 13 residues. CDR3 protein: CASSLQGWNEQFF. CDR3 nucleotide sequence: TGTGCCAGCAGCCTTCAGGGATGGAATGAGCAGTTCTTC.

This clone was detected a few times. The sample carries other DNA sequences with the same CDR3. J is TRBJ2-1 and V is TRBV7-9; D is ambiguous. V was pared by 5 bases and J by 3 bases, with 2 bases between. The CDR3 spans 11 residues. Looked up from germline, CDR1 is SEHNR and CDR2 is FQNEAQ (reference sequence). The CDR3 loop is CASSGYNEQFF. The CDR3 DNA is TGTGCCAGCAGCGGCTACAATGAGCAGTTCTTC.

The chain carries TRBV5-1 and TRBJ1-2; 8 positions agree with TRBD1. CDR1 SGHRS and CDR2 YFSETQ come from the germline V gene. Trimming at V came to 4 bases and at J to 4 bases, leaving 9 bases not matched to a gene. The CDR3 contains 15 residues. The CDR3 DNA reads as TGCGCCAGCAGCGTTAACCCGGGACAGGCCTATGGCTACACCTTC. Protein: CASSVNPGQAYGYTF.

This chain joins TRBV7-2 and TRBJ2-7; D possibly corresponds to TRBD2 (6 bases). V dropped 1 base and J dropped 0 bases, with 10 bases sitting between them. Germline CDR1 is SGHTA and CDR2 is FQGNSA. The CDR3 contains 15 residues. The CDR3 bases are TGTGCCAGCAGCTTAGGGGGGGTTAGCTCCTACGAGCAGTACTTC. This gives the protein CASSLGGVSSYEQYF.

The gene calls are TRBV5-6 and TRBJ1-2; D gene ambiguous. Trimming took off 2 bases at V and 3 bases at J, with 5 bases between the two ends. The germline gives CDR1 SGHDT, CDR2 YYEEEE. The CDR3 is made up of 12 amino acids. As DNA, the CDR3 is TGTGCCAGCAGCTTAAACGACTATGGCTACACCTTC. It codes for CASSLNDYGYTF.

This clone was detected a few times. V and J are TRBV20-1 and TRBJ1-2; D is undetermined. The CDR3 runs 10 residues. The V end was cut by 7 bases, the J end by 6 bases, with 9 bases between. The germline V gene encodes CDR1 DFQATT and CDR2 SNEGSKA (reference sequence). CDR3 coding DNA: TGCAGTGTCCCCGGGGATGGCTACACCTTC. Translated, it gives CSVPGDGYTF.

This clone was picked up a small number of times. V and J are TRBV7-2 and TRBJ2-7; the D is unclear. CDR1 SGHTA and CDR2 FQGNSA come from the germline V gene. The CDR3 runs 15 residues. Trimming cost V 1 base and J 3 bases, with 13 bases left between them. CDR3 DNA sequence: TGTGCCAGCAGCTTAGTAGGTGGGGTAGACTACGAGCAGTACTTC. Translated, it gives CASSLVGGVDYEQYF. Full variable domain (rest looked up from reference TRBV7-2 and TRBJ2-7): GAGVSQSPSNKVTEKGKDVELRCDPISGHTALYWYRQSLGQGLEFLIYFQGNSAPDKSGLPSDRFSAERTGGSVSTLTIQRTQQEDSAVYLCASSLVGGVDYEQYFGPGTRLTVT.

The chain is built from TRBV2 and TRBJ2-7, with 7 bases that match TRBD1. CDR1 and CDR2 (germline): SNHLY, FYNNEI. V lost 7 bases to trimming and J lost 1 base; unmatched junction nucleotides: 7. The CDR3 contains 14 residues. CDR3 nucleotides: TGTGCCAGCAAGATACAGGGGTTTTCCTACGAGCAGTACTTC. It encodes CASKIQGFSYEQYF.

The chain carries TRBV11-2 and TRBJ1-5; D unclear. The CDR3 is made up of 13 amino acids. The germline V gene has CDR1 SGHAT and CDR2 FQNNGV. V was clipped by 2 bases and J by 5 bases, with 7 bases between them. The CDR3 region is CASSLRVDQPQHF. The CDR3 nucleotides are TGTGCCAGCAGCTTAAGGGTGGATCAGCCCCAGCATTTT.

This clone has just a few counts. The V gene is TRBV7-9, the J gene TRBJ2-6, with D uncertain. The CDR3 covers 12 residues. Germline lookup yields CDR1 SEHNR and CDR2 FQNEAQ (reference sequence). CDR3 region: CGVGSGANVLTF. CDR3 nucleotides: TGTGGGGTCGGCTCTGGGGCCAACGTCCTGACTTTC.

V is TRBV7-2 and J is TRBJ2-5; D is perhaps TRBD2 (6 bases). CDR1 is SGHTA and CDR2 is FQGNSA in the germline V gene. The V and J ends lost 4 bases and 5 bases respectively, with 11 bases between them. CDR3 length equals 13 residues. CDR3 coding DNA: TGTGCCAGCAGCTCGGGGGACGGGGAGACCCAGTACTTC. It is translated as CASSSGDGETQYF. The whole variable domain, filled in from reference TRBV7-2 and TRBJ2-5, reads GAGVSQSPSNKVTEKGKDVELRCDPISGHTALYWYRQSLGQGLEFLIYFQGNSAPDKSGLPSDRFSAERTGGSVSTLTIQRTQQEDSAVYLCASSSGDGETQYFGPGTRLLVL.

The V and J genes are TRBV27 and TRBJ1-2; 10 bases fit TRBD1. With V trimmed by 3 bases and J by 8 bases, 6 bases remained unmatched. The CDR3 extends over 14 amino acids. CDR1 is MNHEY and CDR2 is SMNVEV in the germline V gene (reference sequence). This CDR3 reads CASSFHDRGQGYTF. DNA for the CDR3: TGTGCCAGCAGTTTCCATGACAGGGGGCAGGGCTACACCTTC.

This chain joins TRBV10-3 and TRBJ2-2; tentatively, D is TRBD1 (5 bases). Germline V gene data show CDR1 as ENHRY and CDR2 as SYGVKD. This CDR3 contains 15 residues. V was trimmed by 10 bases and J by 0 bases, leaving 15 bases between them. This chain's CDR3 is CATVRQGSNTGELFF. CDR3 in DNA: TGTGCCACAGTCCGGCAGGGCTCGAACACCGGGGAGCTGTTTTTT.

In this sample, this clone turned up a few times. V and J are TRBV4-3 and TRBJ2-7, with D maybe TRBD2 (5 bases). V lost 1 base to trimming and J lost 9 bases, with 16 bases between them. The CDR3 is 14 residues long. The germline gives CDR1 LGHNA, CDR2 YSLEER. The CDR3 spells CASSQGLPNGMQYF. The CDR3 DNA reads TGCGCCAGCAGCCAAGGGCTACCCAACGGGATGCAGTACTTC.

The J gene is TRBJ2-5, the V gene TRBV4-3; 9 nucleotides agree with TRBD1. CDR3 length: 14 amino acids. Germline CDR1 is LGHNA and CDR2 is YSLEER. V was pared by 3 bases and J by 7 bases, with 6 bases of the junction left unmatched. CDR3 DNA sequence: TGCGCCAGCAGCCAGGACAGGGGCTCCTTGACCCAGTACTTC. It yields the protein CASSQDRGSLTQYF.

There are a few counts of this clone. This chain joins TRBV7-2 and TRBJ2-7; D is possibly TRBD2 (5 bases). Germline loops: CDR1 SGHTA, CDR2 FQGNSA. This CDR3 is built from 12 residues. Deletions cut 2 bases from V and 4 bases from J, with 6 bases between. The CDR3 reads CASSLTGYEQYF. DNA for the CDR3: TGTGCCAGCAGCTTAACGGGATACGAGCAGTACTTC.

The chain has TRBV5-4 and TRBJ2-3; no reliable D call. Germline lookup yields CDR1 SGHNT and CDR2 YYREEE (reference sequence). V lost 0 bases and J lost 1, with 9 bases in between. The CDR3 is 15 amino acids. The CDR3 spells CASSLEYSGTDTQYF. CDR3 DNA: TGTGCCAGCAGCTTGGAGTATTCTGGCACAGATACGCAGTATTTT.

The chain uses TRBV30 and TRBJ1-5; no reliable D call. Trimming cost V 3 bases and J 0 bases, with 6 bases left between them. Germline V gene lookup returns CDR1 GTSNPN and CDR2 SVGIG (reference sequence). The CDR3 extends over 13 amino acids. As DNA, the CDR3 is TGTGCCTGGAGCATTGATAGCAATCAGCCCCAGCATTTT. Residues: CAWSIDSNQPQHF.

This clone appeared many times. This chain links TRBV7-2 with TRBJ2-2; no reliable D call. The germline gives CDR1 SGHTA, CDR2 FQGNSA. The CDR3 is 12 residues long. V was pared by 5 bases and J by 1 base, with 2 bases between. CDR3 in amino acids: CASSVNTGELFF. The CDR3 DNA follows: TGTGCCAGCAGCGTGAACACCGGGGAGCTGTTTTTT.

The chain recombines TRBV5-1 with TRBJ1-6, with 7 bases matching TRBD1. The CDR3 totals 16 residues. Germline trimming cut 4 bases from V and 10 bases from J; bases unmatched to any gene: 14. Germline loops: CDR1 SGHRS, CDR2 YFSETQ. The DNA for the CDR3 is TGCGCCAGCAGCCCCCGGACAGGCAAAGACGACTCACCCCTCCACTTT. It specifies CASSPRTGKDDSPLHF.

The chain couples TRBV27 to TRBJ1-2, with TRBD1 as a possible D gene (5 bases). V lost 8 bases and J 8 bases, leaving 15 bases between the germline ends. This CDR3 is built from 12 residues. Per germline, CDR1 MNHEY and CDR2 SMNVEV (reference sequence). CDR3 nucleotides: TGTGCCAGCTGGGGCGCCGGGGAGGGCTACACCTTC. This translates into CASWGAGEGYTF.

V is TRBV5-1 and J is TRBJ1-6, with D perhaps TRBD1 (6 bases). The CDR3 runs 14 residues. Germline assignment: CDR1 SGHRS and CDR2 YFSETQ. V gave up 0 bases and J gave up 10 bases, with 11 bases separating them. The CDR3 region is CASSLGTAASPLHF. The CDR3 DNA reads as TGCGCCAGCAGCTTGGGGACAGCGGCCTCACCCCTCCACTTT.

The chain couples TRBV23-1 to TRBJ2-7; maybe TRBD1 (5 bases). TRBV23-1 is sorted into the ORF group, with uncertain function. V gave up 0 bases and J gave up 3 bases, with 15 bases separating them. The CDR3 has 16 amino acids. The CDR3 reads CASSQSDAGCFYEQYF. The DNA of the CDR3 is TGCGCCAGCAGTCAATCGGACGCAGGGTGTTTCTACGAGCAGTACTTC.

Remarks on this clone: The sample contains more than one DNA sequence encoding this CDR3. The V call is TRBV4-1, the J call TRBJ1-2, with 7 bases lining up with TRBD1. The germline gives CDR1 MGHRA, CDR2 YSYEKL. This CDR3 is built from 13 residues. V shed 1 base and J 5 bases; nucleotides not matched to a gene: 1. The CDR3 sequence: CASSQGQGYGYTF. The CDR3, as DNA: TGCGCCAGCAGCCAAGGACAGGGATATGGCTACACCTTC.

This clone was seen a few times. The chain couples TRBV16 to TRBJ2-2, with D uncertain. There are 13 residues in the CDR3. CDR1 is KGHSY, CDR2 FQNENV, per germline. The V and J ends lost 7 bases and 6 bases respectively, with 12 bases between them. CDR3 sequence reads: CASKQNGAGELFF. The CDR3 DNA reads TGTGCCAGCAAACAAAATGGTGCCGGGGAGCTGTTTTTT.

This rearrangement joins TRBV5-6 to TRBJ2-5; 9 nucleotides align to TRBD1. The CDR3 extends over 14 amino acids. CDR1 and CDR2 from the germline V gene are SGHDT and YYEEEE. V lost 4 bases to trimming and J lost 5 bases; unmatched junction nucleotides: 6. The DNA of the CDR3 is TGTGCCAGCAGCCCCGGACAGGGGAAGGAGACCCAGTACTTC. Amino acid sequence: CASSPGQGKETQYF.